Detailed here is one TCR beta chain. The antigen remains undetermined. CDR1 is MGHRA, CDR2 YSYEKL, per germline. The junction had 10 bases not matched to a gene; V was cut back by 1 base and J by 1 base. The CDR3 runs to 18 residues. This entry belongs to a study of shared clonotypes between healthy human individuals. Study as a whole: Samples came from two female and a few male donors aged 18 to 49. General observations from the study: Sorted-subset samples were not fully sequenced, rarefaction indicated.

Profiling relied on immunoSEQ multiplex PCR, and the TCRdb table lists in-frame clones only, not all of them. The sample has 950,000 to 1,300,000 clones; about 75% are singletons. Recent acute infections and vaccinations were absent in the healthy HIV-negative adult donors. The source material was memory CD4+ T cells sorted from blood. The subset here: CD45RA-negative fraction. The sequence was collected from a man between 18 and 29 years old in good health. The chain couples TRBV4-1 to TRBJ2-4; 7 nucleotides line up with TRBD1. The CDR3 protein is CASSQGQGQGGAKNIQYF. The CDR3, as DNA: TGCGCCAGCAGCCAAGGACAGGGCCAAGGCGGGGCCAAAAACATTCAGTACTTC.